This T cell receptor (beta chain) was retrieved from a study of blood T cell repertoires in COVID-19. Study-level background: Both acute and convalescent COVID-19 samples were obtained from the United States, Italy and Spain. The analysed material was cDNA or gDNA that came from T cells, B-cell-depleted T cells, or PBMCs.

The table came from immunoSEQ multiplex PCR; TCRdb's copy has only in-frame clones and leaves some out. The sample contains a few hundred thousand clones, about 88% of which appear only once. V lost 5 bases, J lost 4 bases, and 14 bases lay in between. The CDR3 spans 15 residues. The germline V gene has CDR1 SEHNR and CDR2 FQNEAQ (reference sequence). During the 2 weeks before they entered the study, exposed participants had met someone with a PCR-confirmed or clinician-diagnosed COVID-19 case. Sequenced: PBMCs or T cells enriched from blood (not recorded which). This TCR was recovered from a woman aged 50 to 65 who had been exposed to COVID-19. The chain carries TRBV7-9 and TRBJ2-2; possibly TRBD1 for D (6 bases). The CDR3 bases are TGTGCCAGCAGCATAACAGGGCTCCGCACCGGGGAGCTGTTTTTT. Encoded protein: CASSITGLRTGELFF.